A selection of T cell receptor beta chains follows, all from one sample in a study of early T cells in non-severe SARS-CoV-2 infection. TCRdb called the 5' RACE reads again in MiXCR, with one record for every CDR3 protein. The data contain approximately 57,000 distinct CDR3 sequences, around 12% of them singletons. The sequenced sample was whole blood. Receptors originate from an adult who was a healthcare worker with PCR-confirmed SARS-CoV-2 infection or an uninfected control (not recorded which). CDR3s include the opening cysteine and the closing phenylalanine or tryptophan. A D gene is named only where the DNA matches it firmly. Where a row states a size, it is once, few, many or the class of an expanded clone; other rows omit it.

clone_size	v_call	d_call	cdr3_aa
many	TRBV24-1	.	CATSDPSGPSGTQYF
many	TRBV5-1	.	CASSLVPGSQETQYF
.	TRBV7-2	TRBD1	CASSRQGYPNSPLHF
few	TRBV27	.	CASSLGDPNNEQFF
many	TRBV12-3/TRBV12-4	TRBD2	CASSRRSGGANSYNEQFF
medium-sized	TRBV29-1	.	CSSGVSSYNEQFF
.	TRBV6-6	.	CASSYSIQLSYEQYF
many	TRBV6-2/TRBV6-3	TRBD2	CASTWTSAGSYEQYF
.	TRBV7-2	.	CASSWRRDQPQHF
.	TRBV20-1	.	CSARKSGVNTEAFF
many	TRBV29-1	TRBD1	CSVMTGSNQPQHF
few	TRBV6-1	.	CASISRRMNTEAFF
many	TRBV29-1	.	CSVTGTTLTDTQYF
.	TRBV9	TRBD2	CASSPRSSGGAPNSYEQYF
many	TRBV11-2	.	CASSPSGGFNEQFF
many	TRBV7-9	TRBD1	CAETTGTGTETQYF
few	TRBV5-1	TRBD1	CASSPRTGQETQYF
.	TRBV27	.	CASSLSGLRGNTIYF
few	TRBV7-3	TRBD2	CASSLSGGLAYEQYF
.	TRBV4-1	TRBD1	CASSHRQGRNEQFF
few	TRBV13	TRBD2	CASSYPSSGGGADTQYF
.	TRBV6-6	TRBD1	CASSRGTDYGYTF
.	TRBV5-5	.	CASSTSLSETQYF
many	TRBV11-2	TRBD1	CASRTGTGASGANVLTF
many	TRBV20-1	TRBD1	CSASARQGGFYEQYF
.	TRBV25-1	TRBD1	CASSEYSSDRGFGYTF
few	TRBV12-3/TRBV12-4	.	CASSLEGWNEKLFF
few	TRBV11-2	TRBD2	CASSRGERSDIYNEQFF
many	TRBV6-2/TRBV6-3	.	CASSTSWGYEQYF
many	TRBV3-1	.	CASSQVSRTGTLVRGGYTF
.	TRBV9	.	CASSFDGAPNQPQHF
.	TRBV5-1	TRBD1	CASSGSGGRGTEAFF
.	TRBV7-2	.	CASSLGSLDTQYF
.	TRBV3-1	.	CASSQASGAESSYEQYF
.	TRBV3-1	TRBD2	CASSQTSGVNTGELFF
.	TRBV2	.	CASRRRLNTEAFF
few	TRBV11-2	.	CASSLGLVGKNIQYF
few	TRBV11-3	.	CASSSRDGADTQYF
few	TRBV5-1	.	CASSLGRGDEKLFF
many	TRBV7-8	TRBD1	CASGRDREGWPNTGELFF
few	TRBV7-8	TRBD2	CASSPSLGGGVYNEQFF
few	TRBV4-1	.	CASSQSPRGGRAKNIQYF
many	TRBV15	.	CATSRVGGGDTQYF
few	TRBV5-4	TRBD2	CASSTQRGRADTQYF
few	TRBV19	.	CASSNVWGGNTEAFF
many	TRBV6-5	.	CASRATDSSYEQYF
few	TRBV6-2/TRBV6-3	TRBD1	CASSPVPGQGAPGYGYTF
few	TRBV7-2	.	CASSQGLALNEQFF
many	TRBV6-1	.	CASSVSETEAFF
.	TRBV2	TRBD1	CARSDRDSGNTIYF
many	TRBV7-8	.	CASSPGRPPGSKNIQYF
many	TRBV7-2	TRBD2	CASSPGTNKDTQYF
many	TRBV6-5	TRBD1	CASSPTGNYGYTF
many	TRBV18	TRBD1	CASSSEDRVTDTQYF
many	TRBV11-2	.	CASSLEPGTPYNEQFF
.	TRBV24-1	TRBD1	CATRAPGTGNTDTQYF
many	TRBV28	.	CASSLKPRQGYTF
.	TRBV13	TRBD1	CASSSLGDRARGANVLTF
few	TRBV5-6	TRBD1	CASSDPDRSEETQYF